This T cell receptor beta chain was obtained from a study of identical twins. TCRdb reprocessed the 5' RACE reads with MiXCR, giving one entry per CDR3 protein. Of approximately 890,000 distinct CDR3 sequences in the sample, around 12% were seen once. This CDR3 is 15 amino acids long. Germline CDR1 and CDR2: SGHAT and FQNNGV. V was shortened by 2 bases and J by 2 bases, with 13 bases between the two germline ends. These data were likewise used in another study, on yellow fever vaccine responses in identical twins.

This sequence joins TRBV11-2 and TRBJ2-7; D unclear. Sequencing used PBMCs. This receptor was identified in a woman under 30 in good health. The CDR3 nucleotides are TGTGCCAGCAGCTTAAATAGCTGGCTCCCCTACGAGCAGTACTTC. This translates into CASSLNSWLPYEQYF. Complete variable domain (other parts from reference TRBV11-2 and TRBJ2-7): EAGVAQSPRYKIIEKRQSVAFWCNPISGHATLYWYQQILGQGPKLLIQFQNNGVVDDSQLPKDRFSAERLKGVDSTLKIQPAKLEDSAVYLCASSLNSWLPYEQYFGPGTRLTVT.